The TCR beta chain under discussion was sequenced for a study of blood T cell repertoires in COVID-19. CDR1 and CDR2 from the germline V gene are SGHKS and YYEKEE (reference sequence). The V end was cut by 1 base, the J end by 2 bases, with 9 bases between. The CDR3 covers 14 residues. Sequencing used immunoSEQ multiplex PCR; TCRdb keeps in-frame clones, though not all of them. The sample lists under 55,000 clones; around 87% were seen once. The source of this sequence is an elderly woman with COVID-19, enrolled during active disease. Sequencing was carried out using peripheral blood. The chain recombines TRBV5-5 with TRBJ1-2, with D maybe TRBD1 (5 bases). This CDR3 is CASSLRQGNYGYTF. The CDR3 DNA is TGTGCCAGCAGCTTGCGGCAGGGAAACTATGGCTACACCTTC.